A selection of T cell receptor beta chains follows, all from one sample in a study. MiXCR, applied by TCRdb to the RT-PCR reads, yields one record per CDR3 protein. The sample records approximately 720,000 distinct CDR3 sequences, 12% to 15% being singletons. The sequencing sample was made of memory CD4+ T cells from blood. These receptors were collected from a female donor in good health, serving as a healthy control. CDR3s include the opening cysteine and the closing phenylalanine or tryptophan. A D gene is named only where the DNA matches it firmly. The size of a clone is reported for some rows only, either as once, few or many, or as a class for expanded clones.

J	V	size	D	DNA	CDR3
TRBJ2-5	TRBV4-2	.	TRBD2	TGTGCCAGCAGCCAGAAACTAGCGGGAGTCTTGGAGACCCAGTACTTC	CASSQKLAGVLETQYF
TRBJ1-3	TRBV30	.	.	TGTGCCTGGAGTGTCGCAGGACTCTCTGGAAACACCATATATTTT	CAWSVAGLSGNTIYF
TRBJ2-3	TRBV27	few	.	TGTGCCAGCAAGAGGGGAGATACGCAGTATTTT	CASKRGDTQYF
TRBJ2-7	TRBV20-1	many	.	TGCAGTGCTAGTGGGGTTTCTAGTGGGGGCGAGCAGTACTTC	CSASGVSSGGEQYF
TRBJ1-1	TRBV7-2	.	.	TGTGCCAGCAGCCCCGTTGGAAACAGTGGCGCTGAAGCTTTCTTT	CASSPVGNSGAEAFF
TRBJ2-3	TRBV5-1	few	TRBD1	TGCGCCAGCAGCTTGGAAGGGGGCGCAGATACGCAGTATTTT	CASSLEGGADTQYF
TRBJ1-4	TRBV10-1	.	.	TGCGCCAGCAGCTCACGAACTTCAACTAATGAAAAACTGTTTTTT	CASSSRTSTNEKLFF
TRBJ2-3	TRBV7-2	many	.	TGTGCCAGCAGCTTAGAGCCTGGGGCGCTCACAGATACGCAGTATTTT	CASSLEPGALTDTQYF
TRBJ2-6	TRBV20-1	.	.	TGCAGTGCTAGAAGTTTGGGACGGGAAGGGAAGGGGGCCAACGTCCTGACTTTC	CSARSLGREGKGANVLTF
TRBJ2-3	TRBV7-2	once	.	TGTGCCAGCAGCCGACACCAGAACACAGATACGCAGTATTTT	CASSRHQNTDTQYF
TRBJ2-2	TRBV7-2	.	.	TGTGCCAGCAGCAAACACCCCCGGGGAAACACCGGGGAGCTGTTTTTT	CASSKHPRGNTGELFF
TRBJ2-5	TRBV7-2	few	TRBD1	TGTGCCAGCAGCGCGTCCCAGGGGGCAGGGGAATGGGAGACCCAGTACTTC	CASSASQGAGEWETQYF
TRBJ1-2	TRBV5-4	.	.	TGTGCCAGCAGCTCACCCGGGACTCCTAACTATGGCTACACCTTC	CASSSPGTPNYGYTF
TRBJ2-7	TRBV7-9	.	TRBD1	TGTGCCAGCAGGCTCGGACAGGCGGCCTACGAGCAGTACTTC	CASRLGQAAYEQYF
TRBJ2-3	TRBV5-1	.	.	TGCGCCAGCAGCCGGGACCCGATGGTCACAGATACGCAGTATTTT	CASSRDPMVTDTQYF
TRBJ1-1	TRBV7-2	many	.	TGTGCCAGCAGCTTCGCGGACATGACTGAAGCTTTCTTT	CASSFADMTEAFF
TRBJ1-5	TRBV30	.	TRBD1	TGTGCCTGGACCCGGGACAGTGGAGGGGGCCCCCAGCATTTT	CAWTRDSGGGPQHF
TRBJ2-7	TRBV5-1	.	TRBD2	TGCGCCAGCAGCTTAGGATCGGGAGGGTCCAACGAGCAGTACTTC	CASSLGSGGSNEQYF
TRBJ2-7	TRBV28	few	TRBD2	TGTGCCAGCAGCCAGACTAGCGGGAGATACGAGCAGTACTTC	CASSQTSGRYEQYF
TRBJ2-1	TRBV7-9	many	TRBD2	TGTGCCAGCAGATCTAGCGGGCCCTCCTACAATGAGCAGTTCTTC	CASRSSGPSYNEQFF
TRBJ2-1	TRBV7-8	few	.	TGTGCCAGCAGCTTAGTCAGGGGAGAGCAGTTCTTC	CASSLVRGEQFF
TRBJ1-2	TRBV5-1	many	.	TGTGCCAGCAGCTTGGCGGGGTACTATGGCTACACCTTC	CASSLAGYYGYTF
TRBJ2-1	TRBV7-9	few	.	TGTGCCAGCAGCTCACAGCGATCTAGCGCCCACAATGAGCAGTTCTTC	CASSSQRSSAHNEQFF
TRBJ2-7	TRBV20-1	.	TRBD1	TGCAGTGCTTGGGTTCCGGGACAGGGGGGCGAGCAGTACTTC	CSAWVPGQGGEQYF
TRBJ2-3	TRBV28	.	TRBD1	TGTGCCAGCAATCCGGAGGGACAGGGCCCAGATACGCAGTATTTT	CASNPEGQGPDTQYF
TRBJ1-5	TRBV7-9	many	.	TGTGCCAGCAGCGGCGTGGACGGCAATCAGCCCCAGCATTTT	CASSGVDGNQPQHF
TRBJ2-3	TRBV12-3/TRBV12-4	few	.	TGTGCCAGCAGTTTAGATCTGCGCTCTAGCACAGATACGCAGTATTTT	CASSLDLRSSTDTQYF
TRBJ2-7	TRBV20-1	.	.	TGCAGTGCTGAACAGGTCCACGAGCAGTACTTC	CSAEQVHEQYF
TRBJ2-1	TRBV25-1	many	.	TGTGCCAGCTCGGCTGACCCAGCCTACAATGAGCAGTTCTTC	CASSADPAYNEQFF
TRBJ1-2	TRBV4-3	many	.	TGCGCCAGCAGCCAAGTTTCCGGGTCCTACACCTTC	CASSQVSGSYTF
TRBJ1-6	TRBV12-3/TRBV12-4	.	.	TGTGCCAGCAGTCAGGGGTTACCTAATTCACCCCTCAACTTT	CASSQGLPNSPLNF
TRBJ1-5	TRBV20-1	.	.	TGCAGTGCTAGACTGGGGAATAGCAATCAGCCCCAGCATTTT	CSARLGNSNQPQHF
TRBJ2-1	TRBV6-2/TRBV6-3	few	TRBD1	TGTGCCAGCAGTGTATCGCCGGGACAGGGATTCAATGAGCAGTTCTTC	CASSVSPGQGFNEQFF
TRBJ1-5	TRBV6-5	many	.	TGTGCCAGCAGTCGGACGGACTCTAGCAATCAGCCCCAGCATTTT	CASSRTDSSNQPQHF
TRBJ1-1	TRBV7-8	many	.	TGTGCCAGCAGGTCGGGAGCGGGCACTGAAGCTTTCTTT	CASRSGAGTEAFF
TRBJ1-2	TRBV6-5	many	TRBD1	TGTGCCAGCAGGGGCCACACAGGGGTCTCTGGCTACACCTTC	CASRGHTGVSGYTF
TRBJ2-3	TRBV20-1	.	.	TGCAGTGCTTACATGGGGCTAGTAGGGAATACGCAGTATTTT	CSAYMGLVGNTQYF
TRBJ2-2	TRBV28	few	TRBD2	TGTGCCAGCAAAGAAAGCGGGATAAACACCGGGGAGCTGTTTTTT	CASKESGINTGELFF
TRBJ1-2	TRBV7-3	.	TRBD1	TGTGCCAGCAGCTATACTGGGACAGGGAACTATGGCTACACCTTC	CASSYTGTGNYGYTF
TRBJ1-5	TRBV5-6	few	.	TGTGCCAGCAGCATCCGACAGAGCAATCAGCCCCAGCATTTT	CASSIRQSNQPQHF
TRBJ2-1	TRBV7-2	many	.	TGTGCCAGCAGCCCACCGGGACCCCTCTACAATGAGCAGTTCTTC	CASSPPGPLYNEQFF
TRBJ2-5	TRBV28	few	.	TGTGCCAGCAGGCCCGGGAAGGAGACCCAGTACTTC	CASRPGKETQYF
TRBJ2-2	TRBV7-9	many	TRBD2	TGTGCCAGCAGCTCCCGAACCCTACTAGCGGGAGACACCGGGGAGCTGTTTTTT	CASSSRTLLAGDTGELFF
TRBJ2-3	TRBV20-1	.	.	TGCAGTGCTAGAGATATCCAACTAAACACAGATACGCAGTATTTT	CSARDIQLNTDTQYF
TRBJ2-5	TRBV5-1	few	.	TGCGCCAGCAGCTTGGCAGGGGTCTCCGGAGAGACCCAGTACTTC	CASSLAGVSGETQYF
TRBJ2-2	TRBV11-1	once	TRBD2	TGTGCCAGCAGCTTCCCGAATGGACTAGCGGGACCCATGAACACCGGGGAGCTGTTTTTT	CASSFPNGLAGPMNTGELFF
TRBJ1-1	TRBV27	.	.	TGTGCCAGCAAGGGGAGCGGGAACACTGAAGCTTTCTTT	CASKGSGNTEAFF
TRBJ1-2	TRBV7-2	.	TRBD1	TGTGCCAGCAGCTTAGTCCGGGGACAGGGTAGGGTCGGTTATGGCTACACCTTC	CASSLVRGQGRVGYGYTF
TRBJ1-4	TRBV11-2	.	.	TGTGCCAGCAGCTACCCCGGGACTGAAAAACTGTTTTTT	CASSYPGTEKLFF
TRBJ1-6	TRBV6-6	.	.	TGTGCCAGCAGTCCCCCGGGACACAAAGGTTCACCCCTCCACTTT	CASSPPGHKGSPLHF
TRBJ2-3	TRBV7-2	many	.	TGTGCCGGCTCCGGGACCAACACAGATACGCAGTATTTT	CAGSGTNTDTQYF
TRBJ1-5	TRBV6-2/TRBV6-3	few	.	TGTGCCAGCCGCTGGGACCGGGCCCCCGATCAGCCCCAGCATTTT	CASRWDRAPDQPQHF
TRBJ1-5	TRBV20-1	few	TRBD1	TGCAGTGCTCAGACGGTGGCAGGGGGCCAGGGCAATCAGCCCCAGCATTTT	CSAQTVAGGQGNQPQHF
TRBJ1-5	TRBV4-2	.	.	TGTGCCAGCAGCCAAGAAAGGTATAATCAGCCCCAGCATTTT	CASSQERYNQPQHF